This T cell receptor beta chain was observed in a study of blood T cell repertoires in COVID-19. The data were produced by immunoSEQ multiplex PCR, yet TCRdb's version contains in-frame clones alone and is incomplete. The sample comprises 75,000 to 85,000 clones, about 90% of which are singletons, and about 5.3% rests with the top ten. CDR3 length equals 17 residues. Germline loops: CDR1 LNHDA, CDR2 SQIVND (reference sequence). J gave up 4 bases and V 5 bases, and 15 bases lay outside the gene matches. Sequencing was done on a sample of peripheral blood. The TCR sequence derives from a man over 45 with active COVID-19. The chain carries TRBV19 and TRBJ1-1; 8 nucleotides align to TRBD1. This CDR3 reads CASSPNLGQVVSTEAFF. DNA for the CDR3: TGTGCCAGTAGTCCTAATCTGGGACAGGTGGTTAGCACTGAAGCTTTCTTT. The whole variable domain, remainder taken from reference TRBV19 and TRBJ1-1, is DGGITQSPKYLFRKEGQNVTLSCEQNLNHDAMYWYRQDPGQGLRLIYYSQIVNDFQKGDIAEGYSVSREKKESFPLTVTSAQKNPTAFYLCASSPNLGQVVSTEAFFGQGTRLTVV.